This T cell receptor beta chain is drawn from a study of cytomegalovirus exposure and HLA in healthy donors. Per germline, CDR1 SGHNT and CDR2 YYREEE (reference sequence). The germline V and J ends were trimmed by 0 bases and 5 bases, with 11 bases remaining between them. CDR3 length equals 14 residues. Primers included in the PCR were 60 Vbeta and 13 Jbeta primers. The table came from immunoSEQ multiplex PCR; TCRdb's copy has only in-frame clones and leaves some out. The sample lists 130,000 or so clones; about 78% were seen once. The sample taken for sequencing was PBMCs. The sequence came from a female donor in good health and CMV-seronegative. The rearrangement uses TRBV5-4 and TRBJ1-2; the D is unclear. DNA of the CDR3: TGTGCCAGCAGCTTGGTCGGACGGGATTATGGCTACACCTTC. This sequence encodes CASSLVGRDYGYTF.